One and the same sample provided the 20 T cell receptor beta chains below, sequenced in a study of T cell responses to AZD1222 COVID-19 vaccine. Data came from immunoSEQ multiplex PCR; TCRdb stores just in-frame clones and leaves some out. The repertoire consists of approximately 150,000 clones, with over 75% occurring once and the leading ten covering approximately 2.9%. Source: peripheral blood, taken on day 0 of AZD1222 vaccination. The source is an adult in good health.

The V call is TRBV18, the J call TRBJ2-7; D may be TRBD1 (6 bases). The CDR3 totals 15 residues. In germline, CDR1 is KGHSH, CDR2 LQKENI. V gave up 4 bases and J gave up 5 bases, with 18 bases separating them. CDR3 loop: CASSLKQGGFDEQYF. The CDR3 DNA reads as TGTGCCAGCTCACTCAAACAGGGTGGTTTCGACGAGCAGTACTTC.

The chain has TRBV10-3 and TRBJ2-5, with no clear D. In germline, CDR1 is ENHRY, CDR2 SYGVKD. The V end was cut by 6 bases, the J end by 2 bases, with 10 bases between. The CDR3 has 13 residues. In nucleotides, the CDR3 is TGTGCCATCAGGCGTGCGGAACAAGAGACCCAGTACTTC. Protein product: CAIRRAEQETQYF.

The count of this clone is one. The gene calls are TRBV12-5 and TRBJ1-5; 7 bases are a match to TRBD1. The CDR3 is 18 residues long. Germline V CDR1 and CDR2: LGHNT, FRNRAP. With V trimmed by 6 bases and J by 2 bases, 16 bases remained unmatched. CDR3 DNA sequence: TGTGCTAGTGGCCTGCGGGACAGCCGACAGAAAGGCAATCAGCCCCAGCATTTT. Translation: CASGLRDSRQKGNQPQHF.

The V gene is TRBV6-5, the J gene TRBJ1-6; tentatively, D is TRBD1 (6 bases). The CDR3 is 16 residues long. V was pared by 0 bases and J by 0 bases, with 6 bases between. Germline V gene data show CDR1 as MNHEY and CDR2 as SVGAGI. CDR3 DNA: TGTGCCAGCAGTTACTCCAGGGGCTCCTATAATTCACCCCTCCACTTT. Amino acid sequence: CASSYSRGSYNSPLHF.

The sample holds one count of this clone. The V gene is TRBV19, the J gene TRBJ2-7; 7 positions match TRBD1. Per germline, CDR1 LNHDA and CDR2 SQIVND (reference sequence). With V trimmed by 3 bases and J by 5 bases, 10 bases remained unmatched. The CDR3 runs 15 residues. The CDR3 protein is CASSIGRDSSHEQYF. CDR3 DNA: TGTGCCAGTAGTATCGGAAGGGACAGTAGCCACGAGCAGTACTTC.

This clone was observed a single time. V and J are TRBV7-2 and TRBJ1-2; possibly TRBD1 for D (5 bases). CDR1 and CDR2 from the germline V gene are SGHTA and FQGNSA. V lost 1 base, J lost 8 bases, and 11 bases lay in between. CDR3 size: 13 residues. This chain's CDR3 is CASSLVGLGGYTF. CDR3 bases: TGTGCCAGCAGCTTAGTGGGGCTTGGGGGCTACACCTTC.

The chain joins TRBV10-3 to TRBJ1-5; TRBD1 is a possible D gene (5 bases). The germline V gene encodes CDR1 ENHRY and CDR2 SYGVKD. V was trimmed by 4 bases and J by 4 bases, leaving 14 bases between them. The CDR3 covers 15 residues. The DNA for the CDR3 is TGTGCCATCAGTGCCCGGGACGGCGTTAATCAGCCCCAGCATTTT. As protein: CAISARDGVNQPQHF.

The chain recombines TRBV19 with TRBJ1-5; no reliable D call. The CDR3 extends over 13 amino acids. V dropped 1 base and J dropped 4 bases, with 5 bases sitting between them. Looked up from germline, CDR1 is LNHDA and CDR2 is SQIVND (reference sequence). For the CDR3, the DNA is TGTGCCAGTAGTATAGGGCCTAATCAGCCCCAGCATTTT. This translates into CASSIGPNQPQHF.

The V gene is TRBV30, the J gene TRBJ1-1; tentatively, D is TRBD1 (6 bases). With 5 bases removed from V and 4 bases from J, the gap between germline ends came to 14 bases. The CDR3 length is 13 residues. In germline, CDR1 is GTSNPN, CDR2 SVGIG (reference sequence). The DNA for the CDR3 is TGTGCCTGGGCAGGGGCGCGGGGCACTGAAGCTTTCTTT. Translation gives CAWAGARGTEAFF. The complete variable domain, with remaining parts taken from reference TRBV30 and TRBJ1-1, reads SQTIHQWPATLVQPVGSPLSLECTVEGTSNPNLYWYRQAAGRGLQLLFYSVGIGQISSEVPQNLSASRPQDRQFILSSKKLLLSDSGFYLCAWAGARGTEAFFGQGTRLTVV.

The chain couples TRBV6-5 to TRBJ1-2; 9 nucleotides agree with TRBD1. The CDR3 is 13 residues long. Germline values: CDR1 MNHEY, CDR2 SVGAGI. The trim removed 7 bases at V and 6 bases at J, leaving 6 bases unmatched. This chain's CDR3 is CASTGTGINGYTF. The CDR3 region has the DNA TGTGCCAGCACAGGGACAGGGATTAATGGCTACACCTTC.

The chain recombines TRBV25-1 with TRBJ1-2; no clear D gene. This CDR3 region has 12 residues. In germline, CDR1 is MGHDK, CDR2 SYGVNS. The V end lost 11 bases, the J end lost 5 bases, and 15 bases lay between the germline ends. CDR3 loop: CASGRDPYGYTF. The CDR3 DNA reads TGTGCCTCGGGGAGGGATCCTTATGGCTACACCTTC.

V usage is TRBV19 and J usage is TRBJ2-3; D possibly corresponds to TRBD2 (6 bases). CDR1 and CDR2 (germline): LNHDA, SQIVND (reference sequence). Trimming took 1 base from V and 5 from J, leaving 16 bases between them. The CDR3 is 16 residues long. CDR3: CASSIGVTAGRDTQYF. The CDR3 nucleotides are TGTGCCAGTAGTATAGGGGTGACAGCGGGCAGAGATACGCAGTATTTT.

The J gene is TRBJ2-6, the V gene TRBV20-1; 10 bases map to TRBD1. Germline V gene sequence: CDR1 DFQATT, CDR2 SNEGSKA (reference sequence). V lost 3 bases, J lost 4 bases, and 9 bases stayed unmatched. There are 17 residues in the CDR3. CDR3 sequence reads: CSASRDRGHLGANVLTF. The CDR3 nucleotides are TGCAGTGCTAGTCGGGACAGGGGCCATCTGGGGGCCAACGTCCTGACTTTC.

This clone was seen only once. This chain joins TRBV3-1 (or the pseudogene TRBV3-2) and TRBJ1-4; perhaps TRBD1 as D (5 bases). This CDR3 comprises 15 residues. Per germline, CDR1 LGHDT and CDR2 YNNKEL (reference sequence). V was pared by 1 base and J by 4 bases, with 10 bases between. The CDR3 loop is CASSQVWGGNEKLFF. The CDR3 region has the DNA TGTGCCAGCAGCCAAGTCTGGGGGGGTAATGAAAAACTGTTTTTT.

The chain couples TRBV2 to TRBJ2-4; D gene ambiguous. The CDR3 has 13 amino acids. Trimming removed 7 bases at V and 9 bases at J, with 16 bases between. Germline V lookup: CDR1 SNHLY, CDR2 FYNNEI. The CDR3 spells CASKSNSDGIQYF. CDR3 bases: TGTGCCAGCAAGTCTAACTCGGATGGCATTCAGTACTTC. The variable domain in full, with the rest retrieved from reference TRBV2 and TRBJ2-4, is EPEVTQTPSHQVTQMGQEVILRCVPISNHLYFYWYRQILGQKVEFLVSFYNNEISEKSEIFDDQFSVERPDGSNFTLKIRSTKLEDSAMYFCASKSNSDGIQYFGAGTRLSVL.

This clone was recorded only once. This rearrangement joins TRBV7-3 to TRBJ2-1; D uncertain. The CDR3 contains 13 residues. The V and J ends lost 4 bases and 13 bases respectively, with 17 bases between them. Germline CDR1 SGHTA, CDR2 FQGTGA. In nucleotides, the CDR3 is TGTGCCAGCAGCTCTCCGCCCCGGGCTCTTCAGTTCTTC. This gives the protein CASSSPPRALQFF. The full variable domain, completed using reference TRBV7-3 and TRBJ2-1, is GAGVSQTPSNKVTEKGKYVELRCDPISGHTALYWYRQSLGQGPEFLIYFQGTGAADDSGLPNDRFFAVRPEGSVSTLKIQRTERGDSAVYLCASSSPPRALQFFGPGTRLTVL.

Of note for this clone: Other DNA sequences within the sample encode an identical CDR3. The gene calls are TRBV5-6 and TRBJ1-2; no reliable D call. The germline V gene encodes CDR1 SGHDT and CDR2 YYEEEE. This CDR3 is built from 13 residues. Trimming cost V 2 bases and J 6 bases, with 11 bases left between them. CDR3 loop: CASSLRQGDGYTF. For the CDR3, the DNA is TGTGCCAGCAGCTTACGGCAAGGCGATGGCTACACCTTC.

This rearrangement joins TRBV5-8 to TRBJ1-6, with TRBD1 identical over 8 bases. This CDR3 is built from 16 residues. Germline V CDR1 and CDR2: SGHTS, YDEGEE. Trimming at V came to 4 bases and at J to 8 bases, leaving 11 bases not matched to a gene. This chain's CDR3 is CASSPDHGQGDSPLHF. In DNA form, the CDR3 reads TGTGCCAGCAGCCCGGACCACGGACAGGGAGATTCACCCCTCCACTTT. The variable domain in full, with the rest retrieved from reference TRBV5-8 and TRBJ1-6, is EAGVTQSPTHLIKTRGQQATLRCSPISGHTSVYWYQQALGLGLQFLLWYDEGEERNRGNFPPRFSGRQFPNYSSELNVNALELEDSALYLCASSPDHGQGDSPLHFGNGTRLTVT.

This clone is a singleton in its sample. The rearrangement uses TRBV6-6 and TRBJ2-7, with unresolved D. The germline V gene has CDR1 MNHNY and CDR2 SVGAGI (reference sequence). The germline V and J ends were trimmed by 5 bases and 6 bases, with 14 bases remaining between them. The CDR3 is 13 amino acids. CDR3 in amino acids: CASSTLQGGEQYF. The DNA for the CDR3 is TGTGCCAGCAGTACTCTCCAAGGTGGCGAGCAGTACTTC.

The chain couples TRBV7-2 to TRBJ2-3; 10 bases are a match to TRBD2. The CDR3 runs 16 residues. J lost 9 bases, V lost 4 bases, and 13 bases had no gene match. From germline, CDR1 is SGHTA and CDR2 FQGNSA. CDR3 sequence reads: CASSSLAGAVLGTQYF. The CDR3 region has the DNA TGTGCCAGCAGCTCGCTAGCGGGGGCCGTTCTCGGCACGCAGTATTTT.